The 8 T cell receptor beta chains below all came from one sample that was sequenced in a study of blood T cells in healthy people across ages. Through a sample-barcoded 5' primer and a J-beta primer mix, a second PCR was run for 7 to 11 cycles. TCRdb itself ran the 5' RACE reads through MiXCR, one entry per CDR3 protein. This table holds hundreds of thousands of distinct CDR3 sequences, approximately 49% found once. The sample was blood. The receptors shown here come from an older woman in good health.

The rearrangement joins TRBV29-1 to TRBJ2-2, with a weak D call TRBD1 (6 bases). Germline V lookup: CDR1 SQVTM, CDR2 ANQGSEA. The V end lost 2 bases, the J end lost 3 bases, and 7 bases lay between the germline ends. The CDR3 covers 13 residues. CDR3 protein: CSVEPGDTGELFF. The CDR3 DNA sequence: TGCAGCGTTGAACCAGGGGACACCGGGGAGCTGTTTTTT.

The gene calls are TRBV7-9 and TRBJ2-1; D is ambiguous. Germline V gene lookup returns CDR1 SEHNR and CDR2 FQNEAQ (reference sequence). V gave up 2 bases and J gave up 4 bases, with 9 bases separating them. The CDR3 consists of 14 residues. Written as DNA, the CDR3 is TGTGCCAGCAGCTTATCGATGAGGTACAATGAGCAGTTCTTC. Protein sequence: CASSLSMRYNEQFF.

The chain is built from TRBV10-3 and TRBJ2-5; D tentatively reads TRBD1 or TRBD2 (5 bases each). V lost 2 bases to trimming and J lost 3 bases, with 16 bases between them. This CDR3 has 16 residues. CDR1 is ENHRY, CDR2 SYGVKD, per germline. The DNA of the CDR3 is TGTGCCATCAGTGAGCCCATCCGGGGCGCCAAAGAGACCCAGTACTTC. As protein: CAISEPIRGAKETQYF.

The chain recombines TRBV27 with TRBJ2-5; TRBD1 agrees at 8 bases. Per the germline V gene, CDR1 is MNHEY and CDR2 is SMNVEV (reference sequence). After removal of 9 bases from V and 0 bases from J, the junction contained 9 bases not matched to a gene. The CDR3 sequence is 15 residues long. As DNA, the CDR3 is TGTGCCAGTACGAGGCAGGGGGCCTACCAAGAGACCCAGTACTTC. Its protein product is CASTRQGAYQETQYF.

The rearrangement links TRBV28 to TRBJ2-1; TRBD1 agrees at 10 bases. CDR1 MDHEN and CDR2 SYDVKM come from the germline V gene. V shed 3 bases, J shed 4 bases, and the junction held 9 bases outside the gene matches. The CDR3 covers 17 residues. The CDR3 spells CASSFPSGTGVYNEQFF. DNA for the CDR3: TGTGCCAGCAGTTTCCCTTCAGGGACAGGGGTTTACAATGAGCAGTTCTTC.

The J gene is TRBJ1-1, the V gene TRBV29-1; D unresolved. The CDR3 contains 13 residues. The germline gives CDR1 SQVTM, CDR2 ANQGSEA. V gave up 4 bases and J gave up 3 bases, with 12 bases separating them. CDR3 DNA sequence: TGCAGCGTTGCGGCAGCCAGTGACACTGAAGCTTTCTTT. Its translation: CSVAAASDTEAFF.

This clonotype has just a few counts. The V call is TRBV7-3, the J call TRBJ2-3, with 9 bases aligning to TRBD1. The V segment lost 5 bases and the J segment 1 base; nucleotides outside the gene matches: 7. The germline CDR1 and CDR2 sequences are SGHTA and FQGTGA. This CDR3 region has 16 residues. CDR3 residues: CASSPKDRGGTDTQYF. CDR3 DNA sequence: TGTGCCAGCAGCCCCAAGGACAGGGGAGGCACAGATACGCAGTATTTT.

V gene TRBV28 combines with J gene TRBJ2-1; 8 bases are a match to TRBD2. V lost 7 bases to trimming and J lost 11 bases; unmatched junction nucleotides: 10. This CDR3 is built from 13 residues. In germline, CDR1 is MDHEN, CDR2 SYDVKM. The CDR3 protein is CASKLGLAQKQFF. CDR3 DNA sequence: TGTGCCAGCAAACTAGGACTAGCACAAAAGCAGTTCTTC. The full variable domain, in which reference TRBV28 and TRBJ2-1 provide the parts outside the CDR3, is DVKVTQSSRYLVKRTGEKVFLECVQDMDHENMFWYRQDPGLGLRLIYFSYDVKMKEKGDIPEGYSVSREKKERFSLILESASTNQTSMYLCASKLGLAQKQFFGPGTRLTVL.